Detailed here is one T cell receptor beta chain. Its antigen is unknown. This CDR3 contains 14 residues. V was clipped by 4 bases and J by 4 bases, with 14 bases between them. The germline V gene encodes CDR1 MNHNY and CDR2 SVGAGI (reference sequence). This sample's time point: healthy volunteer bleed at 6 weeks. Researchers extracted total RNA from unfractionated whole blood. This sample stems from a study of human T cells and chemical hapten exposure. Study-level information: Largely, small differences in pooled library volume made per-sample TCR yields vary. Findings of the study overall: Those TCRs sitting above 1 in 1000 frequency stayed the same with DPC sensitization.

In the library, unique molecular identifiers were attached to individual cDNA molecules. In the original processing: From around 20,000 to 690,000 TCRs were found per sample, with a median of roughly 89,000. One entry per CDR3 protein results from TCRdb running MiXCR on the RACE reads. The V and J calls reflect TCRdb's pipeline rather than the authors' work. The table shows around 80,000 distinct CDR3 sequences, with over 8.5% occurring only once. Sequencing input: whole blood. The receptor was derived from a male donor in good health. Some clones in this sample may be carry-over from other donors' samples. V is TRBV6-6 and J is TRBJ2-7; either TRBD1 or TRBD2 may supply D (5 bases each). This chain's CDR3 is CASSSVGGGYEQYF. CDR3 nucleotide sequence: TGTGCCAGCAGTTCGGTTGGGGGTGGTTACGAGCAGTACTTC.